This T cell receptor beta chain was recovered during a study of blood T cell repertoires in COVID-19 (dated by TCRdb to 2019 to 2021). Notes on the research overall: The collaborator samples originated in the United States, Italy and Spain and spanned the acute and convalescent phases of COVID-19. The material from the prospective study consisted of cDNA or gDNA derived from T cells, B-cell-depleted T cells, or PBMCs. The dataset comprised deeply sampled blood TCRbeta repertoires from subjects exposed to, actively infected with, or recovered from COVID-19. The repertoires were released in a freely available public database meant as a resource for research on the immune response to SARS-CoV-2. The samples were drawn from two sources: the first 160 participants of the ongoing ImmuneRACE study, and approximately 1,300 subjects contributed by 6 global collaborators. Where available, HLA class I and class II types were obtained from metadata supplied by the sample provider rather than from assay-based typing. Sample metadata almost always included a de-identified subject ID, COVID-19 status, age in years and sex.

The immunoSEQ Assay, a bias-controlled multiplex PCR, was used to amplify TCRbeta CDR3 regions from genomic DNA. Per the authors' processing: The number of nucleated cells in each sample was estimated from the amplification of reference gene primers within the assay. Sequence reads were collapsed and filtered to measure the absolute abundance of every unique TCRbeta CDR3 rearrangement. For each sample, productive Simpson clonality was calculated as the square root of Simpson's diversity index over productive rearrangements. Sourced from immuneACCESS, this table was stored by TCRdb with only in-frame sequences that have V and J called. A share of the clones is absent; for the studies checked, an unresolved V gene accounts for under half, and the remainder has no known explanation. V, J and clone size were drawn from that table, and D and trimming were deduced from the DNA. In all, the sample holds about 110,000 clones, and 70% to 90% of those were seen once. Jointly, the top ten make up approximately 18% of the sample.

The CDR3, cysteine through phenylalanine, is 13 amino acids long. Only CDR3 DNA remains: 39 bases, in frame from the first base. Trimming takes 10 bases off V and 2 bases off J; junction bases not matched to a gene: 6. CDR1 LNHDA and CDR2 SQIVND are derived from the germline V gene (reference sequence). Findings and caveats that apply to the study as a whole: How much clinical and demographic metadata was included differed by source and by participant, and the metadata was provided uncurated.

Concerning this clone itself: What this receptor recognizes is not known. Nothing much larger sits one base from this clone, and base qualities are not available.

Each collaborating institution followed its own protocols to collect whole blood in K2EDTA tubes. For TCRbeta analysis, collaborators shipped samples in one of three forms: frozen whole blood, isolated PBMCs, or DNA extracted from either of those sample types. Material: peripheral blood. The sequence joins TRBV19 to TRBJ2-7, and TRBD1 matches 9 of the central bases. The sequence derives from a woman in her fifties or sixties with acute or convalescent COVID-19. This receptor has the CDR3 CATRQGGAYEQYF. The base sequence is TGTGCCACGAGACAGGGGGGGGCCTACGAGCAGTACTTC.